The 32 T cell receptor beta chains in this list originate from one sample, sequenced in a study of PD-L1 blockade in urothelial cancer. Assay used: immunoSEQ multiplex PCR; TCRdb lists only in-frame clones, some missing. The sample lists tens of thousands of clones, nearly 90% occurring once. Sample time point: peripheral blood 6 weeks after treatment start. The sequencing used PBMCs, collected around atezolizumab (anti-PD-L1) treatment. The receptors come from a man aged 80 or over with urothelial cancer.

In DNA, the CDR3 is TGTGCCAGCAGCTTGGCCGGGAGGAGCTATAACTATGGCTACACCTTC. This gives the protein CASSLAGRSYNYGYTF. V gene TRBV5-4 combines with J gene TRBJ1-2, with D uncertain. The V and J ends lost 0 bases and 1 base respectively, with 13 bases between them. This CDR3 comprises 16 residues. Germline CDR1 reads SGHNT; CDR2 reads YYREEE (reference sequence).

This clone was counted once. The rearrangement links TRBV18 to TRBJ2-7; D perhaps matches TRBD2 (5 bases). This CDR3 has 12 amino acids. Germline V gene sequence: CDR1 KGHSH, CDR2 LQKENI. The germline V and J ends were trimmed by 4 bases and 7 bases, with 11 bases remaining between them. DNA for the CDR3: TGTGCCAGCTCACTCGGAACTAGGGAGCAGTACTTC. This codes for CASSLGTREQYF.

The genes are TRBV28 and TRBJ2-2; D call uncertain. The length of the CDR3 is 13 residues. Per the germline V gene, CDR1 is MDHEN and CDR2 is SYDVKM. V was pared by 5 bases and J by 0 bases, with 4 bases between. The DNA for the CDR3 is TGTGCCAGCAGTCATCCGAACACCGGGGAGCTGTTTTTT. This codes for CASSHPNTGELFF.

The chain combines TRBV5-1 with TRBJ2-5; tentatively, D is TRBD2 (6 bases). Trimming pared 2 bases from V and 4 bases from J, leaving 15 bases between. The CDR3 extends over 15 amino acids. Germline values: CDR1 SGHRS, CDR2 YFSETQ. CDR3 bases: TGCGCCAGCAGCTTAATTGGGGCTAGCGCAGAGACCCAGTACTTC. As protein: CASSLIGASAETQYF.

This chain connects TRBV11-3 to TRBJ2-3; 8 bases fit TRBD1. V lost 5 bases, J lost 2 bases, and 6 bases stayed unmatched. Germline CDR1 and CDR2: SGHNT and YENEEA. CDR3 size: 15 residues. The CDR3 nucleotides read TGTGCCAGCAGCCGCGGACAGGGTCTCACAGATACGCAGTATTTT. This encodes CASSRGQGLTDTQYF.

The gene calls are TRBV2 and TRBJ2-5; 7 nucleotides agree with TRBD1. The CDR3 spans 14 residues. V was pared by 8 bases and J by 7 bases, with 13 bases of the junction left unmatched. Germline assignment: CDR1 SNHLY and CDR2 FYNNEI. CDR3 DNA: TGTGCCAGCCGGACCCCACAGGGGAGTGGGACCCAGTACTTC. Its protein product is CASRTPQGSGTQYF.

The chain couples TRBV6-4 to TRBJ2-7, with unresolved D. From germline, CDR1 is MRHNA and CDR2 SNTAGT. The CDR3 is 13 residues long. Trimming took off 4 bases at V and 3 bases at J, with 10 bases between the two ends. The CDR3 is CASSVEARYEQYF. The CDR3 DNA follows: TGTGCCAGCAGTGTCGAGGCCCGCTACGAGCAGTACTTC.

The CDR3 DNA follows: TGTGCCAGCAGCCCTACAGGAGATCAGCCCCAGCATTTT. Its translation: CASSPTGDQPQHF. The gene calls are TRBV6-1 and TRBJ1-5; D perhaps matches TRBD1 (5 bases). V dropped 6 bases and J dropped 5 bases, with 11 bases sitting between them. The V gene's germline CDR1 is MNHNS and CDR2 SASEGT. CDR3 length equals 13 residues.

V is TRBV4-1 and J is TRBJ1-5; 7 bases map to TRBD1. Germline V gene sequence: CDR1 MGHRA, CDR2 YSYEKL. V dropped 3 bases and J dropped 3; count of bases not matched to a gene: 8. The CDR3 contains 16 residues. The CDR3 nucleotides read TGCGCCAGCAGCCAGTACGGACAGGCGATCAATCAGCCCCAGCATTTT. This translates into CASSQYGQAINQPQHF.

This rearrangement joins TRBV29-1 to TRBJ2-3, with a tentative D call TRBD2 (6 bases). This CDR3 region has 14 residues. V lost 6 bases and J 2 bases, leaving 15 bases between the germline ends. Germline assignment: CDR1 SQVTM and CDR2 ANQGSEA. CDR3 loop: CSVASGGVTDTQYF. The CDR3 DNA sequence: TGCAGCGTGGCCTCCGGCGGGGTCACAGATACGCAGTATTTT.

The rearrangement uses TRBV7-9 and TRBJ2-3, with TRBD2 matching 8 bases. The V gene's germline CDR1 is SEHNR and CDR2 FQNEAQ (reference sequence). The CDR3 sequence is 16 residues long. J gave up 5 bases and V 2 bases, and 9 bases lay outside the gene matches. The CDR3 reads CASSLTTGGPRDTQYF. The CDR3 DNA reads TGTGCCAGCAGCTTAACTACGGGAGGGCCGCGAGATACGCAGTATTTT.

The V and J genes are TRBV20-1 and TRBJ1-1; tentative D call: TRBD1 (5 bases). This CDR3 spans 10 amino acids. Germline loops: CDR1 DFQATT, CDR2 SNEGSKA (reference sequence). CDR3: CRAPGSEAFF. CDR3 bases: TGCAGGGCGCCAGGGTCTGAAGCTTTCTTT.

The chain is built from TRBV7-6 and TRBJ2-7; 9 bases are a match to TRBD1. CDR1 SGHVS and CDR2 FNYEAQ come from the germline V gene. The CDR3 extends over 16 amino acids. V gave up 1 base and J gave up 0 bases; unmatched junction bases: 4. CDR3 bases: TGTGCCAGCAGCTTAGGGGGGGGACAGGGCTCCTACGAGCAGTACTTC. This gives the protein CASSLGGGQGSYEQYF.

CDR3 sequence reads: CASSLETAGNTIYF. CDR3 coding DNA: TGTGCCAGCAGCTTGGAAACGGCTGGAAACACCATATATTTT. The chain uses TRBV5-5 and TRBJ1-3; the D is unclear. Germline V CDR1 and CDR2: SGHKS, YYEKEE (reference sequence). CDR3 size: 14 residues. Trimming took 0 bases from V and 2 from J, leaving 6 bases between them.

This chain uses TRBV6-5 with TRBJ1-1; 7 bases are a match to TRBD1. The V segment lost 7 bases and the J segment 3 bases; nucleotides outside the gene matches: 11. Germline V gives CDR1 MNHEY, CDR2 SVGAGI. The CDR3 extends over 15 amino acids. In DNA form, the CDR3 reads TGTGCCAGCACGGGAGGGGGCGCAGGGGACACTGAAGCTTTCTTT. Protein sequence: CASTGGGAGDTEAFF.

DNA for the CDR3: TGTGCCAGCAGTGAGGAGACAGGGAGCTACGAGCAGTACTTC. Protein: CASSEETGSYEQYF. The V call is TRBV2, the J call TRBJ2-7, with TRBD1 matching 7 bases. Germline CDR1 and CDR2: SNHLY and FYNNEI. Trimming at V came to 3 bases and at J to 3 bases, leaving 5 bases not matched to a gene. This CDR3 region has 14 residues.

This chain connects TRBV29-1 to TRBJ2-3; 7 bases agree with TRBD2. Germline trimming cut 2 bases from V and 1 base from J; bases unmatched to any gene: 6. Germline assignment: CDR1 SQVTM and CDR2 ANQGSEA. The CDR3 has 15 amino acids. This chain's CDR3 is CSVEPASGRTDTQYF. The CDR3 bases are TGCAGCGTTGAACCGGCTAGCGGACGCACAGATACGCAGTATTTT.

The chain has TRBV19 and TRBJ2-5; possible D gene TRBD2, 6 bases. This CDR3 is 16 amino acids long. CDR1 is LNHDA and CDR2 is SQIVND in the germline V gene (reference sequence). V was cut by 1 base and J by 3 bases, with 15 bases left in between. This CDR3 is CASSIGGGFGKETQYF. CDR3 nucleotide sequence: TGTGCCAGTAGTATAGGAGGAGGGTTTGGGAAAGAGACCCAGTACTTC. Looking up the rest from reference TRBV19 and TRBJ2-5 gives the full variable domain: DGGITQSPKYLFRKEGQNVTLSCEQNLNHDAMYWYRQDPGQGLRLIYYSQIVNDFQKGDIAEGYSVSREKKESFPLTVTSAQKNPTAFYLCASSIGGGFGKETQYFGPGTRLLVL.

This clone appeared a single time. This chain joins TRBV28 and TRBJ2-1, with 7 bases matching TRBD1. The CDR3 runs 16 residues. From germline, CDR1 is MDHEN and CDR2 SYDVKM. Trimming removed 8 bases from V and 0 bases from J; junction bases left unmatched: 10. The CDR3 coding sequence is TGTGCCAGCCTGACAGGGATCCTGAGCTCCTACAATGAGCAGTTCTTC. Translating it yields CASLTGILSSYNEQFF.

The V and J genes are TRBV18 and TRBJ2-7, with TRBD1 matching 10 bases. The CDR3 has 14 residues. CDR1 KGHSH and CDR2 LQKENI come from the germline V gene. The J segment lost 3 bases and the V segment lost 4 bases, leaving 3 bases of the junction unmatched. As DNA, the CDR3 is TGTGCCAGCTCACGACAGGGGGCGGACTACGAGCAGTACTTC. It translates to CASSRQGADYEQYF.

The rearrangement uses TRBV11-2 and TRBJ2-3; 12 nucleotides align to TRBD2. The CDR3 consists of 17 residues. Per germline, CDR1 SGHAT and CDR2 FQNNGV. J was trimmed by 4 bases and V by 5 bases; bases with no gene match: 10. The CDR3 loop reads CASSRLMTSGRADTQYF. The CDR3 coding sequence is TGTGCCAGCAGCCGATTGATGACTAGCGGGAGAGCAGATACGCAGTATTTT.

The rearrangement joins TRBV5-6 to TRBJ1-3; the D is unclear. The CDR3 extends over 16 amino acids. CDR1 is SGHDT, CDR2 YYEEEE, per germline. Trimming stripped 2 bases from V and 0 bases from J, with 12 bases between. CDR3 sequence reads: CASSFAWASSGNTIYF. In nucleotides, the CDR3 is TGTGCCAGCAGCTTCGCGTGGGCGAGCTCTGGAAACACCATATATTTT.

The chain recombines TRBV7-8 with TRBJ1-4; TRBD1 aligns across 7 bases. V was pared by 5 bases and J by 3 bases, with 21 bases of the junction left unmatched. Germline V CDR1 and CDR2: SGHVS, FQNEAQ. The CDR3 is made up of 20 amino acids. The CDR3, as DNA: TGTGCCAGCAGCCATCCTTGGGGACCCGGGGGCACAGGGGCTAATGAAAAACTGTTTTTT. This codes for CASSHPWGPGGTGANEKLFF.

This chain uses TRBV5-1 with TRBJ2-1, with 10 positions matching TRBD2. Germline V gives CDR1 SGHRS, CDR2 YFSETQ. V shed 2 bases and J 9 bases; nucleotides not matched to a gene: 8. The CDR3 extends over 15 amino acids. The CDR3 here is CASSFLTSGAAEQFF. Written as DNA, the CDR3 is TGCGCCAGCAGCTTTCTTACTAGCGGGGCCGCTGAGCAGTTCTTC.

The chain has TRBV6-1 and TRBJ2-7; D is undetermined. Germline CDR1 reads MNHNS; CDR2 reads SASEGT. This CDR3 has 10 amino acids. The V end lost 7 bases, the J end lost 2 bases, and 3 bases lay between the germline ends. The CDR3 sequence: CASNTYEQYF. The CDR3 region has the DNA TGTGCCAGCAACACCTACGAGCAGTACTTC.

The J gene is TRBJ2-3, the V gene TRBV19; TRBD2 might be the D (5 bases). V was pared by 10 bases and J by 0 bases, with 14 bases between. The CDR3 is 14 residues long. Per germline, CDR1 LNHDA and CDR2 SQIVND (reference sequence). The CDR3 DNA reads TGTGCCACCTCTAGCAAATCTAGCACAGATACGCAGTATTTT. Its translation is CATSSKSSTDTQYF.

The V call is TRBV11-2, the J call TRBJ2-7; D gene uncertain. The CDR3 is made up of 11 amino acids. The V gene lost 4 bases and the J gene lost 4 bases, with 5 bases spanning the gap. The germline V gene has CDR1 SGHAT and CDR2 FQNNGV. The CDR3 DNA reads TGTGCCAGCAGCTCCCTGTACGAGCAGTACTTC. It translates to CASSSLYEQYF.

The chain joins TRBV7-8 to TRBJ1-2; no clear D. Germline-derived CDR1 and CDR2 are SGHVS and FQNEAQ. The CDR3 length is 14 residues. The V and J ends lost 7 bases and 3 bases respectively, with 15 bases between them. The CDR3 sequence: CASTQDSRDYGYTF. CDR3 in DNA: TGTGCCAGCACCCAGGACTCAAGGGACTATGGCTACACCTTC.

This clone was detected only a few times. The chain recombines TRBV19 with TRBJ2-2; D is ambiguous. V lost 5 bases to trimming and J lost 2 bases, with 12 bases between them. Germline V gives CDR1 LNHDA, CDR2 SQIVND (reference sequence). This CDR3 region has 15 residues. The DNA of the CDR3 is TGTGCCAGTAGTCCCAAAAAGCTTAACACCGGGGAGCTGTTTTTT. It specifies CASSPKKLNTGELFF.

The rearrangement joins TRBV18 to TRBJ1-2; no firm D call. The CDR3 has 15 amino acids. Germline values: CDR1 KGHSH, CDR2 LQKENI. Trimming left V 3 bases short and J 7 bases short, with 18 bases between. The CDR3 DNA is TGTGCCAGCTCACCCTTTGACCGGGGAGGTTTTGGCTACACCTTC. Translated, it gives CASSPFDRGGFGYTF.

The chain links TRBV19 to TRBJ2-3; TRBD2 aligns across 12 bases. This CDR3 has 16 amino acids. V lost 7 bases and J lost 2; bases outside the gene matches: 7. Germline CDR1 is LNHDA and CDR2 is SQIVND (reference sequence). DNA for the CDR3: TGTGCCAGTACCAAAAGACTAGCGGGAGCCACAGATACGCAGTATTTT. This encodes CASTKRLAGATDTQYF.

This chain's CDR3 is CASSLGQGGTGELFF. The CDR3 nucleotides read TGTGCCAGCAGCTTAGGACAGGGAGGCACCGGGGAGCTGTTTTTT. This chain uses TRBV7-8 with TRBJ2-2; D might be TRBD1 (7 bases). CDR3 length: 15 residues. Per the germline V gene, CDR1 is SGHVS and CDR2 is FQNEAQ. Trimming cost V 1 base and J 4 bases, with 10 bases left between them.